This T cell receptor (beta chain) appears in the sequencing data of a study of response to subunit inactivated influenza vaccine. Findings and caveats of the study: Every seasonal influenza vaccination brings in few new T cells, the authors suggested.

In regard to this clonotype: Antigen unknown.

TCRdb reanalysed the RT-PCR reads using MiXCR and keeps one entry per CDR3 protein. The sample gives 700,000 to 800,000 distinct CDR3 sequences, about 18% of which show up once; roughly 11% is in the top ten. J was trimmed by 5 bases and V by 2 bases; bases with no gene match: 12. The CDR3 is 17 amino acids. Germline V CDR1 and CDR2: LGHNA, YNFKEQ. Specimen: PBMCs from blood, collected about 5 days after vaccination. The V and J genes are TRBV4-2 and TRBJ2-3; 8 bases match TRBD2. The receptor comes from a man aged 50-60 years who received an inactivated influenza vaccine. In DNA, the CDR3 is TGTGCCAGCAGCCAACGGGGTAGCCGGGGGGGTGGAGATACGCAGTATTTT. It encodes CASSQRGSRGGGDTQYF.